This passage covers 6 T cell receptor beta chains from one sample sequenced in a study of cytomegalovirus exposure and HLA in healthy donors. Clones were read by immunoSEQ multiplex PCR, and TCRdb kept only the in-frame ones, dropping some. The sample yields 150,000 to 200,000 clones, about 85% seen once. The sequencing input was PBMCs. The receptors come from a man between 18 and 29 years old in good health and CMV-seropositive.

This clone was recorded once. This chain uses TRBV7-2 with TRBJ2-1; 10 bases map to TRBD2. J gave up 5 bases and V 5 bases, and 9 bases lay outside the gene matches. Germline V gives CDR1 SGHTA, CDR2 FQGNSA. The CDR3 runs to 16 residues. The CDR3 nucleotides are TGTGCCAGCAGCCGCAATGGACTAGCGGCAAACAATGAGCAGTTCTTC. It codes for CASSRNGLAANNEQFF.

The genes are TRBV6-5 and TRBJ2-1, with TRBD2 as a possible D gene (6 bases). Germline lookup yields CDR1 MNHEY and CDR2 SVGAGI. Trimming took off 3 bases at V and 7 bases at J, with 19 bases between the two ends. The CDR3 runs to 16 residues. The CDR3 coding sequence is TGTGCCAGCAGTTATCCCGTCCTCCGGGAGCAAAATGAGCAGTTCTTC. Encoded protein: CASSYPVLREQNEQFF.

The rearrangement links TRBV4-1 to TRBJ2-1; 8 bases agree with TRBD1. This CDR3 is built from 17 residues. The V gene's germline CDR1 is MGHRA and CDR2 YSYEKL. Losses at the gene ends were 0 bases for V and 2 bases for J; bases not matched to a gene: 6. The CDR3 sequence: CASSQDDRGPAYNEQFF. The CDR3 nucleotides are TGCGCCAGCAGCCAAGATGACAGGGGACCGGCCTACAATGAGCAGTTCTTC.

The chain has TRBV28 and TRBJ2-1; D unclear. The V gene's germline CDR1 is MDHEN and CDR2 SYDVKM. V lost 2 bases and J lost 0, with 8 bases in between. The CDR3 is made up of 15 amino acids. The chain's CDR3 is CASSLASVSYNEQFF. In nucleotides, the CDR3 is TGTGCCAGCAGTTTAGCAAGCGTCTCCTACAATGAGCAGTTCTTC.

Concerning this clone: Other DNA sequences in the same sample also yield this CDR3. The CDR3 nucleotides read TGTGCCAGCAGCGTAGGGAGGACTAGCGGCACAGATACGCAGTATTTT. It translates to CASSVGRTSGTDTQYF. V and J are TRBV9 and TRBJ2-3, with 9 bases aligning to TRBD2. The V gene end was trimmed by 0 bases and the J gene end by 1 base; junction bases not matched to a gene: 3. The CDR3 has 16 amino acids. In germline, CDR1 is SGDLS, CDR2 YYNGEE.

The chain couples TRBV7-9 to TRBJ1-2; no reliable D call. The CDR3 runs to 12 residues. Trimming pared 3 bases from V and 6 bases from J, leaving 8 bases between. In germline, CDR1 is SEHNR, CDR2 FQNEAQ (reference sequence). The CDR3 region is CASSFLGDGYTF. The CDR3 region has the DNA TGTGCCAGCAGCTTTTTGGGAGATGGCTACACCTTC.